The clone carrying this T cell receptor beta chain was seen ten or more times. Its antigen remains unidentified. These data originate in a study of metastatic and nonmetastatic thyroid tumors. Whole-study findings and limits: The reported finding was significantly higher TCR beta diversity in malignant thyroid tumors relative to benign nodules, in blood and tumor.

As originally analysed: A papillary thyroid cancer distant-metastasis classifier was built from CDR3 differences across clinicopathological groups. TCRdb re-called the PCR reads with MiXCR. The authors' filters were not applied to this entry. The repertoire has about 15,000 clones, roughly 25% of them found once; the top ten carry roughly 7.1%. Nobody among the patients had been given any treatment before thyroid surgery. This TCR was recovered from a female donor with papillary thyroid cancer or a benign thyroid nodule (not recorded which). Some clones in this sample may be carry-over from other donors' samples. Material for sequencing was tumor tissue.

The CDR3 bases are TGTGCCAGCAGTGACTCGAGGGGTTCCACAGATACGCAGTATTTT. Its translation: CASSDSRGSTDTQYF. This chain links TRBV6-4 with TRBJ2-3; D is tentatively TRBD1 or TRBD2 (5 bases each). V lost 0 bases to trimming and J lost 2 bases, with 9 bases between them. CDR3 length: 15 amino acids. Germline lookup yields CDR1 MRHNA and CDR2 SNTAGT.